This is a list of T cell receptor beta chains from one sample in a study of early T cells in non-severe SARS-CoV-2 infection. TCRdb called the 5' RACE reads again in MiXCR, with one record for every CDR3 protein. The profile covers some 70,000 distinct CDR3 sequences, with about 12% appearing a single time and roughly 3.8% taken by the ten largest. Material: whole blood. These receptors were collected from an adult who was a healthcare worker with PCR-confirmed SARS-CoV-2 infection or an uninfected control (not recorded which). The conserved cysteine and the conserved F or W are not part of the CDR3 here.

CDR3 length: 11; V gene: TRBV19; CDR3 protein: ASSRSGSETQY
CDR3 length: 12; V gene: TRBV6-2/TRBV6-3; CDR3 protein: ASSYPGGYNEQF
CDR3 length: 13; V gene: TRBV5-1; CDR3 protein: ASSAGGQQQETQY
CDR3 length: 14; V gene: TRBV10-1; CDR3 protein: ASSPELLTPTHEQY
CDR3 length: 13; V gene: TRBV6-5; CDR3 protein: ASRLLAGSMGELF
CDR3 length: 13; V gene: TRBV28; CDR3 protein: ASSRRQGNGNTIY
CDR3 length: 12; V gene: TRBV2; CDR3 protein: ASSVPAGENEQF
CDR3 length: 12; V gene: TRBV7-2; CDR3 protein: ASSPSGRTDTQY
CDR3 length: 12; V gene: TRBV7-2; CDR3 protein: ASSAWTGTGELF
CDR3 length: 10; V gene: TRBV18; CDR3 protein: ASSPEGDTQY
CDR3 length: 10; V gene: TRBV10-3; CDR3 protein: AIMSPTYEQY
CDR3 length: 12; V gene: TRBV5-1; CDR3 protein: ASSFPETYNEQF
CDR3 length: 13; V gene: TRBV5-4; CDR3 protein: ASSLDRWGRETQY
CDR3 length: 11; V gene: TRBV29-1; CDR3 protein: SVVWRSSYEQY
CDR3 length: 9; V gene: TRBV28; CDR3 protein: ASSLTYEQY
CDR3 length: 15; V gene: TRBV11-2; CDR3 protein: ASSLDIGVGGHYGYT
CDR3 length: 16; V gene: TRBV5-1; CDR3 protein: ASSPPERTYSGANVLT
CDR3 length: 12; V gene: TRBV2; CDR3 protein: ASREGISGNTIY
CDR3 length: 13; V gene: TRBV3-1; CDR3 protein: ASSQVDSATDTQY
CDR3 length: 15; V gene: TRBV7-7; CDR3 protein: ASSSRSGRVGTDTQY
CDR3 length: 13; V gene: TRBV28; CDR3 protein: ASSLESGRVTEAF
CDR3 length: 12; V gene: TRBV29-1; CDR3 protein: SATSRTFHYGYT
CDR3 length: 13; V gene: TRBV29-1; CDR3 protein: SVDRASGTTDTQY
CDR3 length: 13; V gene: TRBV28; CDR3 protein: ASRPLPGRGDIQY
CDR3 length: 10; V gene: TRBV3-1; CDR3 protein: ASSRTDNEQF
CDR3 length: 13; V gene: TRBV29-1; CDR3 protein: SVAVGTGGDQPQH
CDR3 length: 11; V gene: TRBV6-6; CDR3 protein: ASSFDTGQEAF
CDR3 length: 13; V gene: TRBV20-1; CDR3 protein: SAPTGTPLDGEQF
CDR3 length: 12; V gene: TRBV5-1; CDR3 protein: ASSLGTGNYEQY
CDR3 length: 15; V gene: TRBV12-3/TRBV12-4; CDR3 protein: ASSLRSAMLMNTEAF
CDR3 length: 11; V gene: TRBV30; CDR3 protein: AWSSQGGNEQF
CDR3 length: 13; V gene: TRBV27; CDR3 protein: ASSRNLGSNQPQH
CDR3 length: 12; V gene: TRBV28; CDR3 protein: ASSLSGGGTEAF
CDR3 length: 12; V gene: TRBV29-1; CDR3 protein: SVSLAGGRDTQY
CDR3 length: 13; V gene: TRBV28; CDR3 protein: ASRTSAGGRNEQY
CDR3 length: 13; V gene: TRBV7-8; CDR3 protein: ASSLTGPLNYGYT
CDR3 length: 10; V gene: TRBV6-4; CDR3 protein: ASNPGNTEAF
CDR3 length: 13; V gene: TRBV18; CDR3 protein: ASSPLSREGDEQF
CDR3 length: 18; V gene: TRBV11-3; CDR3 protein: ASSLDQTRGDREQYYEQY
CDR3 length: 13; V gene: TRBV20-1; CDR3 protein: SARGGTGHTGELF
CDR3 length: 13; V gene: TRBV29-1; CDR3 protein: SVRLRGLGHYGYT
CDR3 length: 11; V gene: TRBV5-4; CDR3 protein: ASSMSGYYEQY
CDR3 length: 12; V gene: TRBV2; CDR3 protein: ASGTGTLVLEQY
CDR3 length: 13; V gene: TRBV5-1; CDR3 protein: ASSPPTGGRETQY
CDR3 length: 12; V gene: TRBV29-1; CDR3 protein: SVSPNSGVNEQF
CDR3 length: 10; V gene: TRBV9; CDR3 protein: ASSTSPGELF
CDR3 length: 11; V gene: TRBV29-1; CDR3 protein: SIWTGLSYEQY
CDR3 length: 12; V gene: TRBV2; CDR3 protein: AISIFDRPYEQY
CDR3 length: 11; V gene: TRBV4-1; CDR3 protein: ASSQSQGFEQY
CDR3 length: 14; V gene: TRBV7-2; CDR3 protein: ASSYRDRGNTGELF